The sequence of this T cell receptor (beta chain) was determined in a study of EBV T-cell therapy then PD-1 blockade in nasopharyngeal carcinoma (dated by TCRdb to the early 2020s). Sample treatment or condition, as interpreted from the label and publication: AdE1-LMPpoly-expanded autologous EBV-specific T-cell therapy followed by anti-PD-1 nivolumab. As regards this clone: Its recognized antigen is unknown. Base qualities are not recorded, but no much larger clone differs from it by a single base. Other DNA sequences in this specimen translate into the identical CDR3.

The Qiagen DNeasy Kit was used to extract genomic DNA from the sorted cells. Deep sequencing of the TCR beta chain was done on the immunoSEQ platform. Per the source publication's procedure: The immunoSEQ Analyzer software was used to analyze the repertoire data. TCRdb took this table from immuneACCESS and kept in-frame rearrangements with V and J called. Such tables lack part of the clones; where checked against another copy, unresolved V genes explain under half of the gap, and the rest is unexplained. V and J calls and clone size are copied from that table; D and trimming were computed from the DNA. The sample table holds 11,000 to 15,000 clones, of which 84% were seen once. Of the sample, about 30% is held by the ten largest clones. Spanning cysteine to phenylalanine, the CDR3 consists of 14 amino acids. Only the CDR3 portion is preserved as DNA: 42 bases, with reading frame beginning at the first base. Trimming removed 0 bases from V and 3 bases from J, leaving 9 bases between the germline ends. Reading the germline V gene gives CDR1 SGHVS and CDR2 FNYEAQ.

The sequence was collected from a man between 40 and 49 years old with nasopharyngeal carcinoma. Recombination joined TRBV7-6 with TRBJ2-7, and possibly TRBD1, on 5 matching bases. The source material was CD8+ T cells from blood, sampled around day 100 from a patient whose treatment included autologous EBV-specific T cells and nivolumab. The DNA sequence is given as TGTGCCAGCAGCTTAGCGGGGCCGGGCTACGAGCAGTACTTC. Its protein reads: CASSLAGPGYEQYF.